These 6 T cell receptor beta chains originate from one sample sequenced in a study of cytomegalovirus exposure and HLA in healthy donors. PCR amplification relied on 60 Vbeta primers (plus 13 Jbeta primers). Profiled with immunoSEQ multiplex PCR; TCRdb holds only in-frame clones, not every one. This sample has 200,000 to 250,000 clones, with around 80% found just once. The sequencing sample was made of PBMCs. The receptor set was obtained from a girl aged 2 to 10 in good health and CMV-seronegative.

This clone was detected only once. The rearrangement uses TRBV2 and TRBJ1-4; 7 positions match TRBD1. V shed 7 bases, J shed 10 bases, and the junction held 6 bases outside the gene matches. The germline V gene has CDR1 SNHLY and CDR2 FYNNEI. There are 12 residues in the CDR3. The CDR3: CASIPQGGKLFF. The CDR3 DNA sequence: TGTGCCAGCATCCCTCAGGGGGGAAAACTGTTTTTT.

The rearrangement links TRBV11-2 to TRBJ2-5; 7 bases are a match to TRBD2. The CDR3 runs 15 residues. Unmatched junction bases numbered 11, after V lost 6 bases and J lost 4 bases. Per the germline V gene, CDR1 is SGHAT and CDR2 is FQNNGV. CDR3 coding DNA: TGTGCCAGCAGTCCTGGTCGCTCGGGGGGAGAGACCCAGTACTTC. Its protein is CASSPGRSGGETQYF.

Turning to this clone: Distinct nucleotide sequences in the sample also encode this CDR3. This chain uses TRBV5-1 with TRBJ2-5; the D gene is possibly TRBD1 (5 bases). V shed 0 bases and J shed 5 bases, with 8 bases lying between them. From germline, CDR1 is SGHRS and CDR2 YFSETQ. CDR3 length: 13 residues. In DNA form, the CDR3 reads TGCGCCAGCAGCTTGGGGGGCCGGGAGACCCAGTACTTC. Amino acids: CASSLGGRETQYF.

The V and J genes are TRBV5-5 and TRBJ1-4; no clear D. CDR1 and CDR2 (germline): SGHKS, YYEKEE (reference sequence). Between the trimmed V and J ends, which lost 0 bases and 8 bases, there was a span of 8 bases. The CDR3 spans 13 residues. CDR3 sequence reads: CASSLGFEEKLFF. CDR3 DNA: TGTGCCAGCAGCTTGGGCTTCGAGGAAAAACTGTTTTTT.

CDR3 coding DNA: TGTGCCAGCAGACCCGGGACAGATCCGTATCAGCCCCAGCATTTT. Its translation: CASRPGTDPYQPQHF. This rearrangement joins TRBV2 to TRBJ1-5; 7 positions match TRBD1. The CDR3 runs 15 residues. Germline V gene data show CDR1 as SNHLY and CDR2 as FYNNEI. V lost 6 bases to trimming and J lost 5 bases; unmatched junction nucleotides: 10.

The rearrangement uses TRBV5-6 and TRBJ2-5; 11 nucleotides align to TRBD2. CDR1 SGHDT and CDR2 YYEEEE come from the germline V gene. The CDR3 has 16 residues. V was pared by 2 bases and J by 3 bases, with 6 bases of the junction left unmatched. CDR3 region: CASSFSGGAREETQYF. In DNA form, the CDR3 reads TGTGCCAGCAGCTTTAGCGGGGGGGCCCGGGAAGAGACCCAGTACTTC.